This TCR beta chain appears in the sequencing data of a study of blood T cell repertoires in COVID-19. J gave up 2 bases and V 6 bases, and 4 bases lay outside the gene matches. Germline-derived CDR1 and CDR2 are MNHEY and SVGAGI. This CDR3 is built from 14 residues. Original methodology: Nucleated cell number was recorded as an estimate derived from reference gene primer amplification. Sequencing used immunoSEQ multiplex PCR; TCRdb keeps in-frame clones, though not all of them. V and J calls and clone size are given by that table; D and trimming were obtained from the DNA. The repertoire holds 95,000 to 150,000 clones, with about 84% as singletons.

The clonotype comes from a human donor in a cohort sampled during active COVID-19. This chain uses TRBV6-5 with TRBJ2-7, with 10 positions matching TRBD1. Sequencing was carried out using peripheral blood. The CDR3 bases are TGTGCCAGCAGCCAGGGACAGGGGCCCTACGAGCAGTACTTC. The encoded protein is CASSQGQGPYEQYF.